This T cell receptor beta chain was retrieved from a study of T cell repertoires in cytomegalovirus infection. Overall study findings and caveats: Public TCR beta family frequency separated CMV-and-HLA carriers, including in an independent cohort.

Via MiXCR, TCRdb re-called the reads, giving one row per CDR3 protein. This table has some 350,000 distinct CDR3 sequences, roughly 20% appearing once. Turning to this clonotype: Its target is unknown.

CDR3 length: 14 amino acids. The V gene lost 4 bases and the J gene lost 1 base, with 10 bases spanning the gap. The sequencing input was PBMCs. V and J are TRBV12-3 or TRBV12-4 and TRBJ2-5; D is possibly TRBD2 (6 bases). The TCR was taken from a human donor in good health (CMV status not recorded). Some clones in this sample may be carry-over from other donors' samples. The CDR3 loop is CASSSRELQETQYF. Written as DNA, the CDR3 is TGTGCCAGCAGTTCCCGGGAGCTCCAAGAGACCCAGTACTTC.